The 9 T cell receptor beta chains below were found in one sample sequenced in a study of post-analysis software for immune sequencing data. Incorporated into the TCR beta cDNA libraries were unique molecular identifiers, which served to reduce PCR and sequencing biases. A single record per CDR3 protein comes from TCRdb applying MiXCR to the PCR reads. Among hundreds of thousands of distinct CDR3 sequences listed, under 55% were seen once. The antigens for these receptors are not known. Regarding the study as a whole: In patients, a few TRBV segments were more frequent than in controls, with TRBV5-6, TRBV5-1 and TRBV20-1 among them.

Source material: blood. These receptors all come from a girl aged 10 to 17 with multiple sclerosis.

The chain is built from TRBV5-1 and TRBJ2-6; the D is unclear. V was cut by 5 bases and J by 5 bases, with 8 bases left in between. The CDR3 runs to 13 residues. Germline-derived CDR1 and CDR2 are SGHRS and YFSETQ. CDR3 residues: CASSSTWANVLTF. The CDR3 DNA is TGCGCCAGCAGTTCCACCTGGGCCAACGTCCTGACTTTC.

This clonotype occurred once. The rearrangement uses TRBV28 and TRBJ1-2; TRBD1 matches at 7 bases. Trimming removed 3 bases from V and 6 bases from J; junction bases left unmatched: 7. Germline V gives CDR1 MDHEN, CDR2 SYDVKM. This CDR3 region has 14 residues. CDR3 nucleotide sequence: TGTGCCAGCAGTTTTACCTCAGGGGGGGATGGCTACACCTTC. This codes for CASSFTSGGDGYTF.

The rearrangement uses TRBV28 and TRBJ2-3, with D perhaps TRBD1 (6 bases). Germline lookup yields CDR1 MDHEN and CDR2 SYDVKM. V dropped 6 bases and J dropped 4 bases, with 17 bases sitting between them. This CDR3 is built from 15 residues. This chain's CDR3 is CASRKTGANSDTQYF. The CDR3 region has the DNA TGTGCCAGCAGGAAGACAGGCGCAAACTCAGATACGCAGTATTTT.

This clonotype has only a few counts. The V call is TRBV6-5, the J call TRBJ1-1; D unclear. The ends were cut back, 10 bases at V and 3 bases at J, with 15 bases in the middle. CDR1 and CDR2 from the germline V gene are MNHEY and SVGAGI. CDR3 length: 13 amino acids. CDR3 nucleotide sequence: TGTGCCACTTCCTTTGGGAGGGACACTGAAGCTTTCTTT. It specifies CATSFGRDTEAFF.

This clonotype has more than one count but fewer than ten. The chain joins TRBV5-5 to TRBJ1-2, with 9 bases aligning to TRBD1. Trimming removed 4 bases from V and 6 bases from J; junction bases left unmatched: 7. Germline V CDR1 and CDR2: SGHKS, YYEKEE (reference sequence). The CDR3 totals 14 residues. The CDR3 DNA reads as TGTGCCAGCAGCGATGGACAGGGGCTCAATGGCTACACCTTC. This translates into CASSDGQGLNGYTF.

The chain carries TRBV6-6 and TRBJ2-1; a weak D match, TRBD1 (7 bases). The CDR3 extends over 15 amino acids. The V end was cut by 3 bases, the J end by 8 bases, with 17 bases between. Germline V gene data show CDR1 as MNHNY and CDR2 as SVGAGI (reference sequence). CDR3 in DNA: TGTGCCAGCAGTTATGGGCAGGGGGGTGGGGATGAGCAGTTCTTC. This encodes CASSYGQGGGDEQFF.

This clonotype was seen a few times. The V and J genes are TRBV6-6 and TRBJ1-2; TRBD1 matches at 7 bases. The CDR3 sequence is 15 residues long. The junction had 10 bases not matched to a gene; V was cut back by 4 bases and J by 5 bases. The germline V gene has CDR1 MNHNY and CDR2 SVGAGI (reference sequence). In DNA, the CDR3 is TGTGCCAGCAGTTTCCCGACAGGGCCGGCATATGGCTACACCTTC. As protein: CASSFPTGPAYGYTF.

Points on this clonotype: Mismatch with germline at one junction end may stem from a read error. V is TRBV7-9 and J is TRBJ2-7; TRBD1 aligns across 12 bases. The length of the CDR3 is 15 residues. Germline CDR1 SEHNR, CDR2 FQNEAQ (reference sequence). In nucleotides, the CDR3 is TGCGCCAGCAGCTTAGCCGGGACAGGGGGCTGCGAGCAGTACTTC. This encodes CASSLAGTGGCEQYF.

The chain uses TRBV7-9 and TRBJ2-4; possibly TRBD1 for D (5 bases). Trimming cost V 2 bases and J 0 bases, with 14 bases left between them. This CDR3 has 17 amino acids. Germline lookup yields CDR1 SEHNR and CDR2 FQNEAQ (reference sequence). The CDR3: CASSLNWGHLAKNIQYF. CDR3 nucleotide sequence: TGTGCCAGCAGCTTAAATTGGGGCCATCTAGCCAAAAACATTCAGTACTTC.